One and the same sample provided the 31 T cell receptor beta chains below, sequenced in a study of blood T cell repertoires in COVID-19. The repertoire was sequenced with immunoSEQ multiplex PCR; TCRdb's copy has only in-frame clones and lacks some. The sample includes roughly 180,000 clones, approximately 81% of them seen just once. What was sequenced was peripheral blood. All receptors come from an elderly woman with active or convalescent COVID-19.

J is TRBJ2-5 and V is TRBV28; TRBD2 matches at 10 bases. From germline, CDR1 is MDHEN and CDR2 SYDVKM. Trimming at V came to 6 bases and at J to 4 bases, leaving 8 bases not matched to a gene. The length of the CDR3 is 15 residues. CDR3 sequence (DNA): TGTGCCAGCAGGTCGGCTAGCGGGAGATCAGAGACCCAGTACTTC. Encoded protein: CASRSASGRSETQYF.

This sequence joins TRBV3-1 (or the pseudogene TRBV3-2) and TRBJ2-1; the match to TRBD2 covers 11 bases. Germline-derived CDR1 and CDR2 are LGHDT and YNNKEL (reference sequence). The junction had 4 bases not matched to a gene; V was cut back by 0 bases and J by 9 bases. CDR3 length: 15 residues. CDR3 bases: TGTGCCAGCAGCCAAGATAGCGGGAGGGCCGTTGAGCAGTTCTTC. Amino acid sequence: CASSQDSGRAVEQFF.

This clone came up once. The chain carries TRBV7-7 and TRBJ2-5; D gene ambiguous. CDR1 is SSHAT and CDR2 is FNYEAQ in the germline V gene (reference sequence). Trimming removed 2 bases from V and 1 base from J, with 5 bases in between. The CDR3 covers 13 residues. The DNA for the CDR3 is TGTGCCAGCAGCTTAATAGCCCAAGAGACCCAGTACTTC. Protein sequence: CASSLIAQETQYF.

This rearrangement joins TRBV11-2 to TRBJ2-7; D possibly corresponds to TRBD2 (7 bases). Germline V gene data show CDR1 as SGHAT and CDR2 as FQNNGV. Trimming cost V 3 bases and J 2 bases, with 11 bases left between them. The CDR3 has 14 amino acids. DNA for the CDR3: TGTGCCAGCAGCTTTGGGAGGGGGGCCTACGAGCAGTACTTC. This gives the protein CASSFGRGAYEQYF.

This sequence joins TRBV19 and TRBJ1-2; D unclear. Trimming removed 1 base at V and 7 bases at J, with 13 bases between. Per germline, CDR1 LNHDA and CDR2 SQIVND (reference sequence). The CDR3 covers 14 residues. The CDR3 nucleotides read TGTGCCAGTAGTATAGCTGGACTTCGTTTTGGCTACACCTTC. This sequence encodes CASSIAGLRFGYTF.

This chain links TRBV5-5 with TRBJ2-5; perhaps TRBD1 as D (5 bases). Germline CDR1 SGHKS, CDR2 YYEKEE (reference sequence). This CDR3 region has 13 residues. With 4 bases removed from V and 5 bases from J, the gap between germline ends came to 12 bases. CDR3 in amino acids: CASSKQGWETQYF. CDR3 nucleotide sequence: TGTGCCAGCAGCAAGCAGGGTTGGGAGACCCAGTACTTC.

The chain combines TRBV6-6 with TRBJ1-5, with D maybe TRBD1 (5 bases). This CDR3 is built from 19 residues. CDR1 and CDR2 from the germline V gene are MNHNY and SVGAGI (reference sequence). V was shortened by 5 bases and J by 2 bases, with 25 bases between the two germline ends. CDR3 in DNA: TGTGCCAGCAGTCGCAAGCCCCGGGGGAGGGGAGTAGGCAATCAGCCCCAGCATTTT. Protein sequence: CASSRKPRGRGVGNQPQHF.

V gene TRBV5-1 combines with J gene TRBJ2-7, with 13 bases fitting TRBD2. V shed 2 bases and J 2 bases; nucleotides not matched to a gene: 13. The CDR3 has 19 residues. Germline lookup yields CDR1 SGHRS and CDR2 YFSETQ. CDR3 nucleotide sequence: TGCGCCAGCAGCTTTTCCCAAGACGGGACTAGCGGGAATGCCTACGAGCAGTACTTC. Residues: CASSFSQDGTSGNAYEQYF.

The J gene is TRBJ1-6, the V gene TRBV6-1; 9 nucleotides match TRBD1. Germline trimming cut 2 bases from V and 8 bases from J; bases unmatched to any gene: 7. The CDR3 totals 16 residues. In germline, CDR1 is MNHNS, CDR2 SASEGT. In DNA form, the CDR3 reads TGTGCCAGCAGTGAAACAGGGGGCCTTTCTGATTCACCCCTCCACTTT. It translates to CASSETGGLSDSPLHF.

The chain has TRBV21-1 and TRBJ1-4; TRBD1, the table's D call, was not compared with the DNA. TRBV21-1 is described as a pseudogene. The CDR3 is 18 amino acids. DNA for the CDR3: TGTGCCAGCAGCAACTCACCGGCCGGGGGGACAGGTTTGGACGAGCTGTTTTTT. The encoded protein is CASSNSPAGGTGLDELFF.

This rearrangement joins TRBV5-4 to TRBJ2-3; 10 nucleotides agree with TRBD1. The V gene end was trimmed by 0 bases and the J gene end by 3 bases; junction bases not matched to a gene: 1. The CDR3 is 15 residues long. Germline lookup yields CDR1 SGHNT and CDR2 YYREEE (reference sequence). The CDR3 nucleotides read TGTGCCAGCAGCTTGGCGGGACAGGGGACAGATACGCAGTATTTT. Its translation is CASSLAGQGTDTQYF.

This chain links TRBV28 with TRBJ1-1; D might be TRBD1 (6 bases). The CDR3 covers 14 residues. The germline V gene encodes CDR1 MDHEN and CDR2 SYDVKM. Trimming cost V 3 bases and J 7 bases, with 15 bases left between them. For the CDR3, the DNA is TGTGCCAGCAGTTTCCCCGGCAGGGGCTTTGAAGCTTTCTTT. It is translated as CASSFPGRGFEAFF.

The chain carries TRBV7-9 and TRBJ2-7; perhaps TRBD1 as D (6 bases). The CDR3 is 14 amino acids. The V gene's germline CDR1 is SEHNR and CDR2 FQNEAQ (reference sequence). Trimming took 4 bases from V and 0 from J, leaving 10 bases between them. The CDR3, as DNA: TGTGCCAGCAGCTCAAGACAGGACTCCTACGAGCAGTACTTC. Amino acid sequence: CASSSRQDSYEQYF. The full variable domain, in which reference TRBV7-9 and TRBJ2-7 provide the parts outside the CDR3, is DTGVSQNPRHKITKRGQNVTFRCDPISEHNRLYWYRQTLGQGPEFLTYFQNEAQLEKSRLLSDRFSAERPKGSFSTLEIQRTEQGDSAMYLCASSSRQDSYEQYFGPGTRLTVT.

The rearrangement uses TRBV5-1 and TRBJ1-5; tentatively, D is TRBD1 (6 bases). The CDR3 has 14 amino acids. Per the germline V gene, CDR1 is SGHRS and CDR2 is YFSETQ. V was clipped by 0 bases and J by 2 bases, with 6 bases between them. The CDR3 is CASSLAGGNQPQHF. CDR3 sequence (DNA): TGCGCCAGCAGCTTGGCAGGGGGCAATCAGCCCCAGCATTTT.

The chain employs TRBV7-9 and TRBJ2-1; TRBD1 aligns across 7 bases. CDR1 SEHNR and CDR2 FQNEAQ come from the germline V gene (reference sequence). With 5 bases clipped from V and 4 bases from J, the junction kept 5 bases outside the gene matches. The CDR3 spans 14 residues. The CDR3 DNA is TGTGCCAGCAGCCGAGGACAGGCTTACAATGAGCAGTTCTTC. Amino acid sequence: CASSRGQAYNEQFF.

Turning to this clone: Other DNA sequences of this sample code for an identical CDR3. The CDR3 here is CASRTGDSYNEQFF. The CDR3 DNA reads TGCGCCAGCAGAACGGGAGACTCCTACAATGAGCAGTTCTTC. The chain recombines TRBV5-1 with TRBJ2-1; possible D gene TRBD2, 6 bases. V was clipped by 5 bases and J by 0 bases, with 9 bases between them. Germline V gene sequence: CDR1 SGHRS, CDR2 YFSETQ. The length of the CDR3 is 14 residues. Filled out from reference TRBV5-1 and TRBJ2-1, the complete variable domain reads KAGVTQTPRYLIKTRGQQVTLSCSPISGHRSVSWYQQTPGQGLQFLFEYFSETQRNKGNFPGRFSGRQFSNSRSEMNVSTLELGDSALYLCASRTGDSYNEQFFGPGTRLTVL.

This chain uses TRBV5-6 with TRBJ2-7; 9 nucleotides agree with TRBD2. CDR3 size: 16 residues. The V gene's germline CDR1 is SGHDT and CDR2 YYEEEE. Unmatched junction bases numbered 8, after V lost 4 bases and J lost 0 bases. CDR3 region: CASSPRTSAYSYEQYF. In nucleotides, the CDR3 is TGTGCCAGCAGCCCGCGGACTAGCGCATACTCCTACGAGCAGTACTTC.

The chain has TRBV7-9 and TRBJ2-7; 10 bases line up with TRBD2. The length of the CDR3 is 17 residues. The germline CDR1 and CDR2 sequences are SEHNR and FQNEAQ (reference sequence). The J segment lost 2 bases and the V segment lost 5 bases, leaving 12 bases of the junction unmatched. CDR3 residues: CASSPKTWTSGPYEQYF. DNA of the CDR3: TGTGCCAGCAGCCCGAAGACCTGGACTAGCGGACCCTACGAGCAGTACTTC.

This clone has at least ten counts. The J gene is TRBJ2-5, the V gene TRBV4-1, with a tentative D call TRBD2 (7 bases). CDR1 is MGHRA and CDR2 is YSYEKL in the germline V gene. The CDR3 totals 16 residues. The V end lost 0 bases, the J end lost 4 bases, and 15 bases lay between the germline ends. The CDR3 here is CASSQEGAGVPETQYF. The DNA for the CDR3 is TGCGCCAGCAGCCAAGAGGGGGCGGGAGTCCCAGAGACCCAGTACTTC.

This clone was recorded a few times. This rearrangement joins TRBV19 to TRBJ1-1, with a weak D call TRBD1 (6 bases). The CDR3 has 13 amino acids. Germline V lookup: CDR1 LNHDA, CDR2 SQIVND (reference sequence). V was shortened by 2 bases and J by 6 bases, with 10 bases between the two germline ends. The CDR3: CASSITGTPEAFF. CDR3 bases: TGTGCCAGTAGTATAACAGGGACGCCTGAAGCTTTCTTT.

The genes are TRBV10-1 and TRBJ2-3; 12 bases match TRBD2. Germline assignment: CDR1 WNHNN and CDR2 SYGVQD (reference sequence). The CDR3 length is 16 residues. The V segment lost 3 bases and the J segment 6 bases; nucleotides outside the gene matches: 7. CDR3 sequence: CASSDHATSGGDTQYF. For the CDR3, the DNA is TGCGCCAGCAGTGATCACGCGACTAGCGGGGGTGATACGCAGTATTTT.

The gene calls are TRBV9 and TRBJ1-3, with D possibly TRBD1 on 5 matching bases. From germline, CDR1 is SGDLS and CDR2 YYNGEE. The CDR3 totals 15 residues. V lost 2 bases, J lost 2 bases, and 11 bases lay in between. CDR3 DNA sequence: TGTGCCAGCAGCGTCGGTGCAGGGACTGGAAACACCATATATTTT. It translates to CASSVGAGTGNTIYF. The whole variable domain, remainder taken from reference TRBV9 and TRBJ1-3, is DSGVTQTPKHLITATGQRVTLRCSPRSGDLSVYWYQQSLDQGLQFLIQYYNGEERAKGNILERFSAQQFPDLHSELNLSSLELGDSALYFCASSVGAGTGNTIYFGEGSWLTVV.

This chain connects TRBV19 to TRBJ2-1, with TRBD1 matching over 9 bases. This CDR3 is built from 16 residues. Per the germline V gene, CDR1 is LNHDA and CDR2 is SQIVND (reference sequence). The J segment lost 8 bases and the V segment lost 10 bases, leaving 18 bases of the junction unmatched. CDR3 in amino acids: CATKGTPGTGLYEQFF. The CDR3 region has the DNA TGTGCCACCAAGGGAACCCCAGGGACAGGGTTATATGAGCAGTTCTTC.

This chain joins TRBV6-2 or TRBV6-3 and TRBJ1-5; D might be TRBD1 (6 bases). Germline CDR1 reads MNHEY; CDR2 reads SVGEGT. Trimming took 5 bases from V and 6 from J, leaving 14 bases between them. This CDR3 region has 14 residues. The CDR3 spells CASSTGSLSQPQHF. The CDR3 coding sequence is TGTGCCAGCAGTACAGGGTCACTGAGTCAGCCCCAGCATTTT.

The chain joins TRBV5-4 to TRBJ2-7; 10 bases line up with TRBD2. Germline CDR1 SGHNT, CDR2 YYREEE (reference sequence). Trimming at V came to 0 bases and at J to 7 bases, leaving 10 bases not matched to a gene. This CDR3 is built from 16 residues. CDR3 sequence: CASSLGYSGRNPEQYF. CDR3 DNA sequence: TGTGCCAGCAGCTTGGGGTATAGCGGGAGGAACCCGGAGCAGTACTTC.

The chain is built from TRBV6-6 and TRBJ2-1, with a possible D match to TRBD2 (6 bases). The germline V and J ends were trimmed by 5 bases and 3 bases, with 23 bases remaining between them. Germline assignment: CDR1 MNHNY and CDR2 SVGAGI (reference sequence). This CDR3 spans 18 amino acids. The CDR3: CASSHHLLEGGVYNEQFF. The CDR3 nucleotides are TGTGCCAGCAGTCACCACCTTCTGGAGGGAGGTGTCTACAATGAGCAGTTCTTC.

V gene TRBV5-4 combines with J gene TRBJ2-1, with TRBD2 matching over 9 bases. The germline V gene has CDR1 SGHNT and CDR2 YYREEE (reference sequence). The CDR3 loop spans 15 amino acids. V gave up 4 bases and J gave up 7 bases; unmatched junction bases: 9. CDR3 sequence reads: CASSPRTSGLNEQFF. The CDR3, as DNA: TGTGCCAGCAGCCCTAGAACTAGCGGGTTGAATGAGCAGTTCTTC.

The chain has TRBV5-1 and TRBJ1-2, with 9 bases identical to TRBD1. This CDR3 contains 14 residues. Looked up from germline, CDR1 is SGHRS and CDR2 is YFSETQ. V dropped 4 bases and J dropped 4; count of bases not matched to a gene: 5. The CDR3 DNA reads TGCGCCAGCAGCGCGGACAGGGGCGGCTATGGCTACACCTTC. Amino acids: CASSADRGGYGYTF.

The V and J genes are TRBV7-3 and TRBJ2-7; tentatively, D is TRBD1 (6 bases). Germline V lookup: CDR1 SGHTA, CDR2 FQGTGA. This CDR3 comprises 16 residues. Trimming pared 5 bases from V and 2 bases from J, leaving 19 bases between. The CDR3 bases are TGTGCCAGCAGCCCCAGAGGGGGAAGAGGTGCCTACGAGCAGTACTTC. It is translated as CASSPRGGRGAYEQYF.

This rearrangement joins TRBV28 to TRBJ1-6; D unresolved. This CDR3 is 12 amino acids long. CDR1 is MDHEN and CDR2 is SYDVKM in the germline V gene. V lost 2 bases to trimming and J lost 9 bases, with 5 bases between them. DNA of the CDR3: TGTGCCAGCAGTTTAAGCTCTTCACCCCTCCACTTT. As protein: CASSLSSSPLHF.

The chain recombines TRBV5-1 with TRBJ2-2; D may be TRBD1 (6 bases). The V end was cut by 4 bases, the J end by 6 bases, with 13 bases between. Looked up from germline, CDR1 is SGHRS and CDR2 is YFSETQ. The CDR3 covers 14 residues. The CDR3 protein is CASSAGQSPGELFF. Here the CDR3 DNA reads TGCGCCAGCAGCGCCGGACAGTCCCCCGGGGAGCTGTTTTTT.